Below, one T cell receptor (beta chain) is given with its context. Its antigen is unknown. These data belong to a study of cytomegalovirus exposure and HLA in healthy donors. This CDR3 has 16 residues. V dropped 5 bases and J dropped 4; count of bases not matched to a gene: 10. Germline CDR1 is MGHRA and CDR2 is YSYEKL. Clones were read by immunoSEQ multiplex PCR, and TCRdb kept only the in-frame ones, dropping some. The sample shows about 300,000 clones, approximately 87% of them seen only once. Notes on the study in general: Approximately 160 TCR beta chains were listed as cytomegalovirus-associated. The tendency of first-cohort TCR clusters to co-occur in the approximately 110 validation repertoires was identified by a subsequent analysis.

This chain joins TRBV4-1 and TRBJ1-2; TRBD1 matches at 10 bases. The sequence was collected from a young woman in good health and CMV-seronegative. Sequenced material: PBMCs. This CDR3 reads CASSTQGQGKVYGYTF. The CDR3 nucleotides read TGCGCCAGCAGCACCCAGGGACAGGGGAAAGTCTATGGCTACACCTTC.